The 24 T cell receptor beta chains below were found in one sample sequenced in a study of blood T cell repertoires in COVID-19. Sequencing used immunoSEQ multiplex PCR; TCRdb keeps in-frame clones, though not all of them. The sample lists around 200,000 clones; approximately 82% were seen once. Source material: peripheral blood. Receptors were obtained from a man over 45 with active or convalescent COVID-19.

The chain is built from TRBV7-8 and TRBJ2-7; D perhaps matches TRBD1 (5 bases). There are 14 residues in the CDR3. V was trimmed by 1 base and J by 6 bases, leaving 13 bases between them. Per the germline V gene, CDR1 is SGHVS and CDR2 is FQNEAQ. The CDR3 protein is CASSLVSAGSEQYF. The DNA for the CDR3 is TGTGCCAGCAGCTTAGTATCGGCAGGGTCCGAGCAGTACTTC.

The chain is built from TRBV7-2 and TRBJ2-5, with 9 bases fitting TRBD1. Per germline, CDR1 SGHTA and CDR2 FQGNSA. V dropped 5 bases and J dropped 8; count of bases not matched to a gene: 6. The CDR3 is 13 amino acids. CDR3 DNA: TGTGCCAGCAGCCCGGGGACAGGGACAACCCAGTACTTC. As protein: CASSPGTGTTQYF.

V gene TRBV18 combines with J gene TRBJ2-5, with D perhaps TRBD1 (6 bases). The CDR3 consists of 16 residues. Germline V gene sequence: CDR1 KGHSH, CDR2 LQKENI. The V end lost 5 bases, the J end lost 5 bases, and 21 bases lay between the germline ends. The CDR3 DNA reads as TGTGCCAGCTCAACAGTTGCGACAGGCCTGGGGGAGACCCAGTACTTC. It encodes CASSTVATGLGETQYF.

V and J are TRBV5-1 and TRBJ2-3; the match to TRBD2 covers 8 bases. CDR1 and CDR2 (germline): SGHRS, YFSETQ. Germline trimming cut 2 bases from V and 2 bases from J; bases unmatched to any gene: 1. This CDR3 has 14 amino acids. This CDR3 is CASSFSGDTDTQYF. CDR3 DNA: TGCGCCAGCAGCTTTAGCGGGGACACAGATACGCAGTATTTT.

This rearrangement joins TRBV12-1 to TRBJ2-3; no check of the table's D call, TRBD2, against the DNA was made. TRBV12-1 is reported as a pseudogene. This CDR3 is 17 amino acids long. CDR3 nucleotide sequence: TGTGCCAGCAGCTTTGATTATACTAGCAGCCGCACAGATACGCAGTATTTT. It specifies CASSFDYTSSRTDTQYF.

The V gene is TRBV4-3, the J gene TRBJ1-4, with 9 bases that match TRBD1. V was clipped by 4 bases and J by 7 bases; unmatched bases: 10. Germline V gives CDR1 LGHNA, CDR2 YSLEER. There are 16 residues in the CDR3. CDR3 region: CASSLEVGQGVEKLFF. The CDR3 coding sequence is TGCGCCAGCAGCCTTGAAGTGGGACAGGGAGTTGAAAAACTGTTTTTT.

This sequence joins TRBV7-2 and TRBJ2-5, with 12 nucleotides matching TRBD2. The length of the CDR3 is 16 residues. The V segment lost 5 bases and the J segment 0 bases; nucleotides outside the gene matches: 4. Germline V lookup: CDR1 SGHTA, CDR2 FQGNSA. CDR3 loop: CASSPGTSGYQETQYF. DNA of the CDR3: TGTGCCAGCAGCCCGGGGACTAGCGGGTACCAAGAGACCCAGTACTTC.

The V gene is TRBV19, the J gene TRBJ2-1; 8 bases are a match to TRBD1. The V gene's germline CDR1 is LNHDA and CDR2 SQIVND (reference sequence). With 6 bases clipped from V and 7 bases from J, the junction kept 8 bases outside the gene matches. This CDR3 is 14 amino acids long. The CDR3 here is CASSPLRQGNEQFF. The CDR3 DNA sequence: TGTGCCAGTAGCCCTTTGAGACAGGGGAATGAGCAGTTCTTC.

V gene TRBV5-4 combines with J gene TRBJ2-7, with 7 positions matching TRBD1. Germline-derived CDR1 and CDR2 are SGHNT and YYREEE (reference sequence). The length of the CDR3 is 12 residues. V was clipped by 3 bases and J by 6 bases; unmatched bases: 3. The CDR3 protein is CASSSDRREQYF. The CDR3 DNA sequence: TGTGCCAGCAGCTCGGACAGGCGCGAGCAGTACTTC.

This chain joins TRBV5-4 and TRBJ1-1, with TRBD1 identical over 7 bases. V lost 4 bases to trimming and J lost 1 base; unmatched junction nucleotides: 7. Per the germline V gene, CDR1 is SGHNT and CDR2 is YYREEE (reference sequence). The CDR3 sequence is 15 residues long. The CDR3 DNA is TGTGCCAGCAGCGTACGGGGACAGCCGAACACTGAAGCTTTCTTT. Protein product: CASSVRGQPNTEAFF.

The chain is built from TRBV6-5 and TRBJ2-2, with TRBD2 matching 8 bases. This CDR3 contains 14 residues. CDR1 is MNHEY and CDR2 is SVGAGI in the germline V gene. The V segment lost 2 bases and the J segment 6 bases; nucleotides outside the gene matches: 2. CDR3 amino acids: CASSYSGSPGELFF. CDR3 in DNA: TGTGCCAGCAGTTACAGCGGGAGTCCCGGGGAGCTGTTTTTT.

This chain joins TRBV7-3 and TRBJ1-1; TRBD1 matches 7 bases. V lost 5 bases, J lost 5 bases, and 8 bases stayed unmatched. The CDR3 spans 14 residues. Germline V gene lookup returns CDR1 SGHTA and CDR2 FQGTGA. CDR3 loop: CASSANRGGTEAFF. CDR3 sequence (DNA): TGTGCCAGCAGCGCAAACAGGGGTGGGACTGAAGCTTTCTTT.

Written as DNA, the CDR3 is TGTGCCAGCAGCCCTCCGGGACAGGGGGGCTACGAGCAGTACTTC. Translation gives CASSPPGQGGYEQYF. The V and J genes are TRBV5-6 and TRBJ2-7; 11 nucleotides align to TRBD1. This CDR3 is 15 amino acids long. Germline V lookup: CDR1 SGHDT, CDR2 YYEEEE. V lost 4 bases and J lost 3; bases outside the gene matches: 6.

This clone was counted a single time. The chain has TRBV27 and TRBJ2-7; 12 bases are a match to TRBD2. V shed 1 base, J shed 4 bases, and the junction held 8 bases outside the gene matches. The CDR3 runs 17 residues. The V gene's germline CDR1 is MNHEY and CDR2 SMNVEV (reference sequence). Here the CDR3 reads CASSLYPSGRAGYEQYF. The DNA of the CDR3 is TGTGCCAGCAGTTTATACCCTAGCGGGAGGGCCGGGTACGAGCAGTACTTC.

This chain's CDR3 is CASSPNRISSGNTIYF. CDR3 in DNA: TGTGCCAGCAGCCCCAACAGGATCAGCTCTGGAAACACCATATATTTT. The chain combines TRBV7-9 with TRBJ1-3, with D perhaps matching TRBD1 (5 bases). The CDR3 has 16 amino acids. The V gene lost 5 bases and the J gene lost 0 bases, with 14 bases spanning the gap. Germline assignment: CDR1 SEHNR and CDR2 FQNEAQ (reference sequence).

The genes are TRBV6-5 and TRBJ1-2; D call uncertain. The germline gives CDR1 MNHEY, CDR2 SVGAGI. The CDR3 extends over 13 amino acids. Trimming left V 6 bases short and J 8 bases short, with 16 bases between. CDR3 amino acids: CASSAVRSEGYTF. The CDR3 nucleotides read TGTGCCAGCAGCGCGGTACGCAGTGAGGGCTACACCTTC.

A word on this clone: Distinct nucleotide sequences in the sample also encode this CDR3. This sequence joins TRBV19 and TRBJ1-1; 7 nucleotides align to TRBD1. Trimming took 3 bases from V and 5 from J; bases not matched to a gene: 0. This CDR3 comprises 12 residues. Germline V lookup: CDR1 LNHDA, CDR2 SQIVND (reference sequence). The CDR3 here is CASSIRGTEAFF. CDR3 nucleotide sequence: TGTGCCAGTAGTATCAGGGGGACTGAAGCTTTCTTT.

The chain employs TRBV29-1 and TRBJ1-6; D unclear. The CDR3 covers 13 residues. Germline V gene sequence: CDR1 SQVTM, CDR2 ANQGSEA. The germline V and J ends were trimmed by 5 bases and 4 bases, with 9 bases remaining between them. DNA for the CDR3: TGCAGCGTTAAAACAGAATATAATTCACCCCTCCACTTT. Its protein is CSVKTEYNSPLHF.

The chain employs TRBV5-1 and TRBJ2-2; 10 bases line up with TRBD1. Germline CDR1 and CDR2: SGHRS and YFSETQ. The CDR3 has 14 amino acids. Losses at the gene ends were 7 bases for V and 7 bases for J; bases not matched to a gene: 7. The CDR3 nucleotides read TGCGCCAGCCGGGACAGGGGTTGGGGCGGGGAGCTGTTTTTT. It encodes CASRDRGWGGELFF.

The rearrangement uses TRBV3-1 (or the pseudogene TRBV3-2) and TRBJ2-7, with 12 bases aligning to TRBD2. This CDR3 comprises 17 residues. Germline V gene lookup returns CDR1 LGHDT and CDR2 YNNKEL (reference sequence). After removal of 3 bases from V and 4 bases from J, the junction contained 10 bases not matched to a gene. The CDR3 DNA reads as TGTGCCAGCAGCCAGGGTCTGGGACTAGCGGGCGCATACGAGCAGTACTTC. It yields the protein CASSQGLGLAGAYEQYF.

This clone occurred a few times. This rearrangement joins TRBV4-1 to TRBJ2-7; no firm D call. The germline V gene has CDR1 MGHRA and CDR2 YSYEKL. Trimming took off 3 bases at V and 2 bases at J, with 11 bases between the two ends. The CDR3 totals 14 residues. The CDR3 reads CASSQTHLTYEQYF. Here the CDR3 DNA reads TGCGCCAGCAGCCAGACTCACCTAACCTACGAGCAGTACTTC.

The V call is TRBV18, the J call TRBJ2-1; weak D call: TRBD2 (6 bases). Trimming took off 2 bases at V and 7 bases at J, with 9 bases between the two ends. Germline V gene data show CDR1 as KGHSH and CDR2 as LQKENI. This CDR3 is built from 13 residues. CDR3 residues: CASSPNLANEQFF. In nucleotides, the CDR3 is TGTGCCAGCTCACCAAACCTAGCGAATGAGCAGTTCTTC.

The rearrangement joins TRBV5-1 to TRBJ2-1; 7 bases are shared with TRBD1. CDR1 and CDR2 (germline): SGHRS, YFSETQ. This CDR3 spans 14 amino acids. J lost 5 bases, V lost 5 bases, and 7 bases had no gene match. The CDR3 DNA reads TGCGCCAGCAGTCTCAGGGGGTCGGACAATGAGCAGTTCTTC. Amino acids: CASSLRGSDNEQFF.

V and J are TRBV28 and TRBJ2-3, with TRBD1 identical over 8 bases. J lost 5 bases, V lost 9 bases, and 13 bases had no gene match. Germline CDR1 reads MDHEN; CDR2 reads SYDVKM. This CDR3 spans 15 amino acids. DNA for the CDR3: TGTGCCAGTACCCAGGCAGGGGGCATTGGAGATACGCAGTATTTT. It translates to CASTQAGGIGDTQYF. Filled out from reference TRBV28 and TRBJ2-3, the complete variable domain reads DVKVTQSSRYLVKRTGEKVFLECVQDMDHENMFWYRQDPGLGLRLIYFSYDVKMKEKGDIPEGYSVSREKKERFSLILESASTNQTSMYLCASTQAGGIGDTQYFGPGTRLTVL.